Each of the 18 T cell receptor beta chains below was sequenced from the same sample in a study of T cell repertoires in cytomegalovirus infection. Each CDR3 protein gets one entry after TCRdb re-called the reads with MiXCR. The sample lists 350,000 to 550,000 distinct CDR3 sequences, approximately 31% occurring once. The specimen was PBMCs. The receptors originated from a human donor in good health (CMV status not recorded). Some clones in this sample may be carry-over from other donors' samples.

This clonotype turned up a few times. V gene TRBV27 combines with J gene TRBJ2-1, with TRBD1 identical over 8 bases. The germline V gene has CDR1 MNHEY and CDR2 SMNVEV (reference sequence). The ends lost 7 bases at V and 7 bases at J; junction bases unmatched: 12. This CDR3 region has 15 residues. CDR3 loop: CASKLRDRPTNEQFF. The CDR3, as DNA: TGTGCCAGCAAACTACGGGACAGGCCAACAAATGAGCAGTTCTTC.

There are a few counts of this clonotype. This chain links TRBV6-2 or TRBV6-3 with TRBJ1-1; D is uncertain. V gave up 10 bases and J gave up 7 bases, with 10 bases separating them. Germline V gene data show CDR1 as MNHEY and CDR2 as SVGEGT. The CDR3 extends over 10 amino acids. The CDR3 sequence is CATRRGEAFF. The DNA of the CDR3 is TGTGCCACGAGGCGAGGTGAAGCTTTCTTT.

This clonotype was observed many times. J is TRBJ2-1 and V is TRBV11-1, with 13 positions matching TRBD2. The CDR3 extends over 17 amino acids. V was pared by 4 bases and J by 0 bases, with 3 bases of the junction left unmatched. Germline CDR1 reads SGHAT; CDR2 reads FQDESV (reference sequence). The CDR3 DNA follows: TGTGCCAGCAGCTCCAGACTAGCGGGGGGCTCCTACAATGAGCAGTTCTTC. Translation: CASSSRLAGGSYNEQFF.

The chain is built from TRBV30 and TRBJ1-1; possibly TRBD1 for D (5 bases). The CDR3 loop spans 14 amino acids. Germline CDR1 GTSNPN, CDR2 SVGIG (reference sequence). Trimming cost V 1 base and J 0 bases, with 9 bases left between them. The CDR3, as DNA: TGTGCCTGGAGTGGCAGGGTTGTGAACACTGAAGCTTTCTTT. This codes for CAWSGRVVNTEAFF.

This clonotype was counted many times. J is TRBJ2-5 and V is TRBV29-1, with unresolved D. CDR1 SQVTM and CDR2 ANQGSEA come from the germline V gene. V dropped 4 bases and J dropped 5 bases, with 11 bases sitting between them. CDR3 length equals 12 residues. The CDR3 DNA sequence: TGCAGCGTTGGGCCAGCTCGGGAGACCCAGTACTTC. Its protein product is CSVGPARETQYF. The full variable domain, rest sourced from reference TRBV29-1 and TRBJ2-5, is SAVISQKPSRDICQRGTSLTIQCQVDSQVTMMFWYRQQPGQSLTLIATANQGSEATYESGFVIDKFPISRPNLTFSTLTVSNMSPEDSSIYLCSVGPARETQYFGPGTRLLVL.

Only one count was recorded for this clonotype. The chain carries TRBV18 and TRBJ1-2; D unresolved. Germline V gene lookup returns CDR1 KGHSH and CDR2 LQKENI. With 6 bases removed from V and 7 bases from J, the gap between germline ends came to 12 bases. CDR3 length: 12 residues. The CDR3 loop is CASSPLVGGYTF. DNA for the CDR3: TGTGCCAGCTCCCCGTTGGTCGGTGGCTACACCTTC.

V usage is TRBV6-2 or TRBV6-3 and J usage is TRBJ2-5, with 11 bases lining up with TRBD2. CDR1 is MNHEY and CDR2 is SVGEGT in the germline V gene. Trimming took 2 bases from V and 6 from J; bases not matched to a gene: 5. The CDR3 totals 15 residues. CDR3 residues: CASSYGTSGGKTQYF. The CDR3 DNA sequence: TGTGCCAGCAGTTACGGTACTAGCGGGGGAAAGACCCAGTACTTC.

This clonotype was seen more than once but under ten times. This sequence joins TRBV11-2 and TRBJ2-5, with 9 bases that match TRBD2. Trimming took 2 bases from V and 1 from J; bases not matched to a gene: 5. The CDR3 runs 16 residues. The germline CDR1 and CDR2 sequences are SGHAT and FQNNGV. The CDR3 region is CASSLFLAGTQETQYF. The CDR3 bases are TGTGCCAGCAGCTTATTTCTAGCGGGGACCCAAGAGACCCAGTACTTC.

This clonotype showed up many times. The CDR3 protein is CASSLGLAGGSRTDTQYF. CDR3 DNA sequence: TGTGCCAGCAGCTTGGGACTAGCGGGGGGGTCTCGCACAGATACGCAGTATTTT. The chain links TRBV7-8 to TRBJ2-3; 16 nucleotides line up with TRBD2. The germline gives CDR1 SGHVS, CDR2 FQNEAQ. The CDR3 sequence is 18 residues long. Trimming removed 3 bases from V and 1 base from J; junction bases left unmatched: 4.

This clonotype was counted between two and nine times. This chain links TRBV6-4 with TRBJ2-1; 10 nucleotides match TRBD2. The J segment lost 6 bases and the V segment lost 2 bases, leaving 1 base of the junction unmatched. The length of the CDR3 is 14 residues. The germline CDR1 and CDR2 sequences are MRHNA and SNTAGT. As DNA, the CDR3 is TGTGCCAGCAGTGACAGCGGGGGGGCCAATGAGCAGTTCTTC. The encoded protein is CASSDSGGANEQFF.

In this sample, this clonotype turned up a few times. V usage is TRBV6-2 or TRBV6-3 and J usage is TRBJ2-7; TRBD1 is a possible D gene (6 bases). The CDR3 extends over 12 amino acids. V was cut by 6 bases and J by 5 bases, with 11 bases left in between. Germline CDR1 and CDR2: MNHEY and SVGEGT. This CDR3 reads CASSPYRDEQYF. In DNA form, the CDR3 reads TGTGCCAGCAGCCCATACAGGGACGAGCAGTACTTC.

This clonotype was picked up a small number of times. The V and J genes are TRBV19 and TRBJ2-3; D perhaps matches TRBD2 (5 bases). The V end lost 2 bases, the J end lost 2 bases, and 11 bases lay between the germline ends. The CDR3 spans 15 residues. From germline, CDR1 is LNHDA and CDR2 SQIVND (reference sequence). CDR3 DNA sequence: TGTGCCAGTAGTATAACACGGGAAACCACAGATACGCAGTATTTT. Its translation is CASSITRETTDTQYF.

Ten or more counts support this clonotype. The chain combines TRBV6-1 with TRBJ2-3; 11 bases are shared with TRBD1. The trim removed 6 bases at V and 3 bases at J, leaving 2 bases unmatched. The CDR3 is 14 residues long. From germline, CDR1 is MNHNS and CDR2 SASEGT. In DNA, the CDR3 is TGTGCCAGCAGGGACAGGGGGCGGACAGATACGCAGTATTTT. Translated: CASRDRGRTDTQYF.

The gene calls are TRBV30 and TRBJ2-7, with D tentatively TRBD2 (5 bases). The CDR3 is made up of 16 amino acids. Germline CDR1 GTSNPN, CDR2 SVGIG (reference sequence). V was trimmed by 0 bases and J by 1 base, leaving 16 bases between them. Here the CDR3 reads CAWSVDVARGSYEQYF. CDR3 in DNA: TGTGCCTGGAGTGTAGATGTAGCGCGAGGGTCCTACGAGCAGTACTTC.

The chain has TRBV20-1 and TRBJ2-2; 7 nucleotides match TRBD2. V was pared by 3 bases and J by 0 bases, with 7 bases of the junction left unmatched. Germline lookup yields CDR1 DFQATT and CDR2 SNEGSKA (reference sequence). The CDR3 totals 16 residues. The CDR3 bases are TGCAGTGCTAGGGGGGGGTGGGACGCGAACACCGGGGAGCTGTTTTTT. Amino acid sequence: CSARGGWDANTGELFF.

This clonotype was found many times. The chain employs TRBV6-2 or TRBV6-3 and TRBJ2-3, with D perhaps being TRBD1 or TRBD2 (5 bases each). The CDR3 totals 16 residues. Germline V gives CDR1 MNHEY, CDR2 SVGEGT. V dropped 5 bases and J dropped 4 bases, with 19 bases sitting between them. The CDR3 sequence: CASSTGALRGPDTQYF. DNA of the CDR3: TGTGCCAGCAGTACCGGGGCACTACGAGGTCCAGATACGCAGTATTTT.

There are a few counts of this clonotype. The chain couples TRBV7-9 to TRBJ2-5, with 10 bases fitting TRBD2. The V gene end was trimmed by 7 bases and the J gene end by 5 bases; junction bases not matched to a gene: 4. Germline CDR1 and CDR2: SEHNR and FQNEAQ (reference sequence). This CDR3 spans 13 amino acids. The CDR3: CASKSGGAETQYF. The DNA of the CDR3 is TGTGCCAGCAAAAGCGGGGGGGCTGAGACCCAGTACTTC.

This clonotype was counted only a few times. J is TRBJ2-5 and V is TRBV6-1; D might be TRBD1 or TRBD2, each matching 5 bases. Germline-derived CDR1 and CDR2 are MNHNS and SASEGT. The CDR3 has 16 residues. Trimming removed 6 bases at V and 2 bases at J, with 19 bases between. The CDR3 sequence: CASSEDTGDVQETQYF. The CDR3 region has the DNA TGTGCCAGCAGCGAGGACACTGGGGACGTACAAGAGACCCAGTACTTC.